The T cell receptor (beta chain) under discussion was sequenced for a study of shared T cell receptors in the human thymus. Sequenced by immunoSEQ multiplex PCR; TCRdb stores in-frame clones only, minus some. Of roughly 660,000 clones listed, roughly 88% were seen once; the top ten hold about 0.01%. The germline V gene encodes CDR1 SGHVS and CDR2 FQNEAQ. Trimming cost V 4 bases and J 3 bases; bases outside gene matches: 12. CDR3 size: 17 residues. This clone was counted once. This sample also belongs to another study, concerning human thymus T cells. That study adds: Resections from corrective heart surgery provided thymus tissue. Both thymic and peripheral blood repertoires showed apparently biased V and J usage.

This chain links TRBV7-8 with TRBJ2-7; TRBD2 aligns across 10 bases. Sequencing input: thymocytes. The TCR originated in a boy in the first two years of life with a congenital heart defect. This chain's CDR3 is CASSSNHGLADRYEQYF. The CDR3 nucleotides read TGTGCCAGCAGCTCCAATCACGGACTAGCGGACCGCTACGAGCAGTACTTC.